This T cell receptor beta chain was recovered during a study of blood T cells in healthy people across ages. Trimming cost V 5 bases and J 1 base, with 9 bases left between them. The CDR3 loop spans 13 amino acids. The V gene's germline CDR1 is MDHEN and CDR2 SYDVKM. Together with a sample-barcoded 5' primer, a J-beta primer mix was included in a second PCR lasting about 7 to 12 cycles. Samples each returned at least 3 million CDR3-containing paired-end reads. TCRdb analysed the 5' RACE reads with MiXCR anew, one entry per CDR3 protein. In the table there are roughly 2 million distinct CDR3 sequences, about 50% of which are singletons. In this sample, this clonotype turned up a few times.

J is TRBJ2-7 and V is TRBV28; either TRBD1 or TRBD2 may supply D (6 bases each). The sample taken for sequencing was blood. This TCR was sampled from a woman aged 40 to 50 in good health. The CDR3 reads CASSRGESYEQYF. Here the CDR3 DNA reads TGTGCCAGCAGTAGGGGGGAGTCCTACGAGCAGTACTTC.